This T cell receptor beta chain originates from a study of OX40 agonist ivuxolimab in advanced cancers. Libraries were prepared by immunoSEQ multiplex PCR; TCRdb keeps only in-frame clonotypes and omits some of them. Here the sample spans about 75,000 clones, around 84% being singletons. Deletions cut 3 bases from V and 7 bases from J, with 10 bases between. From germline, CDR1 is MNHNS and CDR2 SASEGT. CDR3 length: 12 residues. The sample here was CD4+ or CD8+ T cells sorted from blood, taken in a trial of the OX40 agonist ivuxolimab. This receptor was taken from an adult with an advanced solid tumor such as melanoma, head and neck, liver or kidney cancer. The V and J genes are TRBV6-1 and TRBJ2-7; no definite D call. The chain's CDR3 is CASSDPFWEQYF. CDR3 coding DNA: TGTGCCAGCAGTGATCCCTTCTGGGAGCAGTACTTC.